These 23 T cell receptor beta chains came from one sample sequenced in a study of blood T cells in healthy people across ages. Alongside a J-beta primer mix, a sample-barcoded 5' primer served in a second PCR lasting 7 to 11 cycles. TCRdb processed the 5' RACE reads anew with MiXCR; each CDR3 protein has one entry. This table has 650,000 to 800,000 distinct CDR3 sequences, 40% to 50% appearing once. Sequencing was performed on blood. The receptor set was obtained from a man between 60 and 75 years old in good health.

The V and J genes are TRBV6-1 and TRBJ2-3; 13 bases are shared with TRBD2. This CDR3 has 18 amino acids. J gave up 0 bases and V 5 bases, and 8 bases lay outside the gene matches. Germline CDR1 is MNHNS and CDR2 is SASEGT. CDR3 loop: CASSPGTSGEGSTDTQYF. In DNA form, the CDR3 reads TGTGCCAGCAGTCCCGGGACTAGCGGGGAAGGGAGCACAGATACGCAGTATTTT.

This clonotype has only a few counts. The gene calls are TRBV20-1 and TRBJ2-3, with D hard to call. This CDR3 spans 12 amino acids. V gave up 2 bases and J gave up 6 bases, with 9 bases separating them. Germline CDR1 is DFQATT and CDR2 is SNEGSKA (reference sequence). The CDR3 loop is CSARFDTDTQYF. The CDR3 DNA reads TGCAGTGCTAGATTCGATACTGATACGCAGTATTTT.

The CDR3 spells CAKQTGVANYGYTF. The CDR3 DNA reads as TGTGCCAAACAGACAGGGGTCGCTAACTATGGCTACACCTTC. The chain has TRBV2 and TRBJ1-2, with 8 bases lining up with TRBD1. CDR3 length: 14 residues. V lost 10 bases and J lost 0; bases outside the gene matches: 7. CDR1 and CDR2 (germline): SNHLY, FYNNEI.

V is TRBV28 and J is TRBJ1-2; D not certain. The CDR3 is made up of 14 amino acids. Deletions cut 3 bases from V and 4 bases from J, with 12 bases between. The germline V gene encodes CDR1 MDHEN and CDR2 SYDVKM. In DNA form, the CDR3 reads TGTGCCAGCAGTTTTAATCGGGGAAGCTATGGCTACACCTTC. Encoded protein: CASSFNRGSYGYTF.

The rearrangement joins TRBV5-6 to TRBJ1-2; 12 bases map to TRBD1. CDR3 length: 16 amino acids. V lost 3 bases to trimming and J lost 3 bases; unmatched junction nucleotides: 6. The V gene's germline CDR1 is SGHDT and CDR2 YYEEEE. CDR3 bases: TGTGCCAGCAGCTGGAACCGGGACAGGGGGCACTATGGCTACACCTTC. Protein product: CASSWNRDRGHYGYTF.

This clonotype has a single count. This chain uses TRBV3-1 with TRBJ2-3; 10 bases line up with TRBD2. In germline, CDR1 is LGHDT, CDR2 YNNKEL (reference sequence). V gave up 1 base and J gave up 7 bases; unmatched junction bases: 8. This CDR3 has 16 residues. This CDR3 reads CASSQGTSGLLYTQYF. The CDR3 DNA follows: TGTGCCAGCAGCCAAGGGACTAGCGGCCTCCTTTATACGCAGTATTTT.

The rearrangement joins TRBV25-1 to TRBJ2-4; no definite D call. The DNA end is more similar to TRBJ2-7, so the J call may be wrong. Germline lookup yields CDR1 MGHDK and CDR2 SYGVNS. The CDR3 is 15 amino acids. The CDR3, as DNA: TGTGCCAGCAGTCCATCCCAGGCCAGCTCCTACGAGCAGTACTTC. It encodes CASSPSQASSYEQYF.

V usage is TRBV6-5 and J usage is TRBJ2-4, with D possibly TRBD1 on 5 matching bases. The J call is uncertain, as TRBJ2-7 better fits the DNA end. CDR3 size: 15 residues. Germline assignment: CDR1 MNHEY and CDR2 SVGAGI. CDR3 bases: TGTGCCAGCAGTTACCCCGGAGCAGGGATGCGCGAGCAGTACTTC. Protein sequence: CASSYPGAGMREQYF.

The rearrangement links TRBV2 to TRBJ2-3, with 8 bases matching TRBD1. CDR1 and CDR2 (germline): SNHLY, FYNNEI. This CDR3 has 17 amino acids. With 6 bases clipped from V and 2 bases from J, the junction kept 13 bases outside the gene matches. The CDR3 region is CASSRKVGQVYTDTQYF. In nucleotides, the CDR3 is TGTGCCAGCAGCCGAAAGGTGGGACAGGTATACACAGATACGCAGTATTTT.

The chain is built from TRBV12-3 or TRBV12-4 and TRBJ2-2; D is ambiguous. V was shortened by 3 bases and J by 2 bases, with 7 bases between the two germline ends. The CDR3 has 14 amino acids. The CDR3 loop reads CASSLSSNTGELFF. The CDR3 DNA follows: TGTGCCAGCAGTTTGAGTTCAAACACCGGGGAGCTGTTTTTT.

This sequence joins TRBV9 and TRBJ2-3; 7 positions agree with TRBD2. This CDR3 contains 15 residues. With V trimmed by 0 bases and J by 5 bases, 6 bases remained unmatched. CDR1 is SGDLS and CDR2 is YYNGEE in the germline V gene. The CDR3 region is CASSVAGTTGDTQYF. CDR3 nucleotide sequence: TGTGCCAGCAGCGTAGCCGGGACTACGGGAGATACGCAGTATTTT. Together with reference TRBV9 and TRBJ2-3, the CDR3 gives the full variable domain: DSGVTQTPKHLITATGQRVTLRCSPRSGDLSVYWYQQSLDQGLQFLIQYYNGEERAKGNILERFSAQQFPDLHSELNLSSLELGDSALYFCASSVAGTTGDTQYFGPGTRLTVL.

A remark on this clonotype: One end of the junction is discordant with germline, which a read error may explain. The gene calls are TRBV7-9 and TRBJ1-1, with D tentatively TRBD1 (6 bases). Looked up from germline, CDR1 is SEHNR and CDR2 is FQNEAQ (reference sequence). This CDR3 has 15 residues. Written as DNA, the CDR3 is TGTACCAGCAGCTCCAGACAGGTGACAAACACTGAAGCTTTCTTT. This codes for CTSSSRQVTNTEAFF.

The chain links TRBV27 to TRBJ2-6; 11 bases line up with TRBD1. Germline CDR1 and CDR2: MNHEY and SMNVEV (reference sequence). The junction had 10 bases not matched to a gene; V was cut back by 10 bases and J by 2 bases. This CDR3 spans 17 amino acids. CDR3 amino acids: CATGTGGSFPGANVLTF. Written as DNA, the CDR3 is TGTGCCACCGGGACAGGGGGTTCTTTCCCTGGGGCCAACGTCCTGACTTTC.

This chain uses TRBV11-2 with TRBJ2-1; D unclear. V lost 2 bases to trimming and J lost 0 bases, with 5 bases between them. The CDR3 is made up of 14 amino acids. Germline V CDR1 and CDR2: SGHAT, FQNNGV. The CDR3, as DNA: TGTGCCAGCAGCTTAAGTCTCTCCTACAATGAGCAGTTCTTC. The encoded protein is CASSLSLSYNEQFF.

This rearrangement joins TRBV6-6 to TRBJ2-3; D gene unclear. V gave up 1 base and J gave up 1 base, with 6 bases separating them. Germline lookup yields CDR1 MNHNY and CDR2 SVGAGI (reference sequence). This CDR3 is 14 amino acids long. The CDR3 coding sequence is TGTGCCAGCAGTTACTTCCAGGGCACAGATACGCAGTATTTT. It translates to CASSYFQGTDTQYF.

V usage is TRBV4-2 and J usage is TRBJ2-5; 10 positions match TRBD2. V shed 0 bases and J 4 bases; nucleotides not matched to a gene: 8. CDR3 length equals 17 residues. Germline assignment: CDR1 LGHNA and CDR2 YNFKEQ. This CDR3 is CASSQEVSGGPGETQYF. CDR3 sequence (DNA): TGTGCCAGCAGCCAAGAGGTTAGCGGGGGGCCAGGAGAGACCCAGTACTTC.

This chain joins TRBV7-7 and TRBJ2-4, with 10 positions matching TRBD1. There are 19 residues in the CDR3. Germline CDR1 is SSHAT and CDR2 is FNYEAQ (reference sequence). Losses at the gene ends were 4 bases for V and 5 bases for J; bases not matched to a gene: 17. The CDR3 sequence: CASSSTRLRTGTGENIQYF. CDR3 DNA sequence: TGTGCCAGCAGCTCAACACGTCTAAGGACCGGGACAGGGGAAAACATTCAGTACTTC. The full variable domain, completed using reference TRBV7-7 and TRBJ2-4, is GAGVSQSPRYKVTKRGQDVTLRCDPISSHATLYWYQQALGQGPEFLTYFNYEAQPDKSGLPSDRFSAERPEGSISTLTIQRTEQRDSAMYRCASSSTRLRTGTGENIQYFGAGTRLSVL.

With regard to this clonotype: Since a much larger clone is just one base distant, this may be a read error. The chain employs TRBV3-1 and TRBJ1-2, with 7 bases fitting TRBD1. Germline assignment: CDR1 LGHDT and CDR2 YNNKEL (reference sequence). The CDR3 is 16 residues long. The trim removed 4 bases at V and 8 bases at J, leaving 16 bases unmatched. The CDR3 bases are TGTGCCAGCAGCCCGGTTGTTCGGCAGGGGGGGCGAGGCTACACCTTC. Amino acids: CASSPVVRQGGRGYTF.

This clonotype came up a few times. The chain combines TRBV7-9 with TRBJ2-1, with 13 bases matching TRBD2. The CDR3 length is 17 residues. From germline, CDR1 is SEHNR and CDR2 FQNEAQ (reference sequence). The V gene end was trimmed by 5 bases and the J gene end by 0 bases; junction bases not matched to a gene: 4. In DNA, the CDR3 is TGTGCCAGCAGCAAGCGGACTAGCGGGGGCTCCTACAATGAGCAGTTCTTC. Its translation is CASSKRTSGGSYNEQFF.

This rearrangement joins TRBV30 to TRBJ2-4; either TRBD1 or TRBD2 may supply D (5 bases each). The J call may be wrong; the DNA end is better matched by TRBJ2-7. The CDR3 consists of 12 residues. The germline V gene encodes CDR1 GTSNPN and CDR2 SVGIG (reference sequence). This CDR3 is CPRTGPRNEQYF. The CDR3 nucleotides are TGTCCCAGGACGGGGCCAAGGAACGAGCAGTACTTC.

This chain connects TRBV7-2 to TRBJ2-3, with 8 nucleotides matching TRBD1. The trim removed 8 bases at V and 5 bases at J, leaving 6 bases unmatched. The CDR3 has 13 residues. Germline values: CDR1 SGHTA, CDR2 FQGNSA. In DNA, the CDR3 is TGTGCCAGCGGCGACAGGGGAATAGATACGCAGTATTTT. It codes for CASGDRGIDTQYF.

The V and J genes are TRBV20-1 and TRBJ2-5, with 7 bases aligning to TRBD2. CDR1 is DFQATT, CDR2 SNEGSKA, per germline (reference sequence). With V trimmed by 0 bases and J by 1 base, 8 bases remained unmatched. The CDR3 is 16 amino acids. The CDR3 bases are TGCAGTGCTAGAGATCAAGGGGAGGGGAGCCAAGAGACCCAGTACTTC. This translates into CSARDQGEGSQETQYF.

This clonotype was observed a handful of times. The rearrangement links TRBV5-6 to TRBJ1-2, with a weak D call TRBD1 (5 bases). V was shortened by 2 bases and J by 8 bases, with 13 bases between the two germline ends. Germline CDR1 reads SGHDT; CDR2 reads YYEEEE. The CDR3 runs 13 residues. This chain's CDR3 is CASSFRTTEGYTF. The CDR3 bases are TGTGCCAGCAGCTTTCGGACAACGGAGGGCTACACCTTC.